This T cell receptor (beta chain) stems from a study of blood T cells in healthy people across ages. This clonotype has more than one count but fewer than ten. Antigen unknown. Each donor's blood draw was approximately 10 milliliters of peripheral blood. CDR3 length: 13 amino acids. V lost 3 bases and J 5 bases, leaving 11 bases between the germline ends. Germline lookup yields CDR1 KGHSH and CDR2 LQKENI. The authors ran a second PCR of about 7 to 12 cycles using a sample-barcoded 5' primer and a J-beta primer mix. TCRdb processed the 5' RACE reads anew with MiXCR; each CDR3 protein has one entry. The data show about 750,000 distinct CDR3 sequences, approximately 55% seen once. Study conclusions and caveats: Aged donors had fewer naive CD4+ cells and lower diversity than long-lived donors.

This chain joins TRBV18 and TRBJ2-7; D is perhaps TRBD1 (5 bases). The material sequenced was blood. The sequence derives from a man at least 80 years old in good health. The CDR3 coding sequence is TGTGCCAGCTCACCTCCGGCAGGGCACGAGCAGTACTTC. Encoded protein: CASSPPAGHEQYF.